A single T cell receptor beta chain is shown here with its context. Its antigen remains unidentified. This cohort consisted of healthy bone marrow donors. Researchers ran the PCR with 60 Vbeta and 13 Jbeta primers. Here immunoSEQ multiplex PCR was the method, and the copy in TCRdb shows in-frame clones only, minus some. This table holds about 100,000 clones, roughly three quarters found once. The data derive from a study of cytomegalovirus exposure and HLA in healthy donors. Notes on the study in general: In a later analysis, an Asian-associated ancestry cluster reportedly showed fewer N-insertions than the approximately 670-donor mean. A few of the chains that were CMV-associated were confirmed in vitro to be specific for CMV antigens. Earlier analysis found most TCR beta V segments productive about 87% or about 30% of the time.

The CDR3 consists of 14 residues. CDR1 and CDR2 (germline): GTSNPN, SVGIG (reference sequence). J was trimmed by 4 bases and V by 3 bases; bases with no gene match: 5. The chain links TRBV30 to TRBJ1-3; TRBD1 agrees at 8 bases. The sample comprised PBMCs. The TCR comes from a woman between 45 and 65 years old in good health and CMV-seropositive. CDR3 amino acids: CAWSETGAGNTIYF. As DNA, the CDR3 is TGTGCCTGGAGCGAGACAGGGGCCGGAAACACCATATATTTT.